This entry describes one T cell receptor (beta chain). With V trimmed by 2 bases and J by 6 bases, 6 bases remained unmatched. The CDR3 has 15 amino acids. Germline assignment: CDR1 LGHDT and CDR2 YNNKEL (reference sequence). The data belong to a study of blood T cell repertoires in COVID-19. Study-level background: Sources were T cells, B-cell-depleted T cells, or PBMCs; the material itself was cDNA or gDNA.

Participant reports of clinical history set cohort assignment. Clones were sequenced by immunoSEQ multiplex PCR, and TCRdb holds only the in-frame ones, with some missing. The sample has about 210,000 clones; 70% to 90% are singletons. The J gene is TRBJ2-1, the V gene TRBV3-1 (or the pseudogene TRBV3-2), with 8 bases that match TRBD1. Material: PBMCs or T cells enriched from blood (not recorded which). The clonotype was recovered from a man aged 25-45 years who had recovered from COVID-19. CDR3 protein: CASSQPQGAGNEQFF. In nucleotides, the CDR3 is TGTGCCAGCAGCCAACCGCAGGGGGCGGGCAATGAGCAGTTCTTC.